The next 21 T cell receptor beta chains were all read from a single sample in a study of T cells in Graves' hyperthyroidism and ophthalmopathy. Amplification targeted TCR beta CDR3 regions from RNA transcripts. First-round RT-PCR with HTBI primers amplified the TCR CDR3 region. Each CDR3 protein gets one entry after TCRdb re-called the multiplex PCR reads with MiXCR. The repertoire has roughly 380,000 distinct CDR3 sequences, 14% of them found once; the top ten carry approximately 10%. The sequenced sample was blood. These receptors were obtained from a woman aged 55-70 years with Graves' hyperthyroidism.

This clonotype was recorded many times. The rearrangement links TRBV10-2 to TRBJ2-3; 12 bases align to TRBD2. CDR3 length: 19 residues. In germline, CDR1 is WSHSY, CDR2 SAAADI. Trimming took 4 bases from V and 0 from J; bases not matched to a gene: 11. Written as DNA, the CDR3 is TGCGCCAGCAGTGTTCGCGGGGCTAGCGGGAGGGCTAGCACAGATACGCAGTATTTT. This codes for CASSVRGASGRASTDTQYF.

This clonotype was detected many times. This rearrangement joins TRBV28 to TRBJ2-5, with TRBD1 matching 8 bases. Unmatched junction bases numbered 14, after V lost 7 bases and J lost 7 bases. In germline, CDR1 is MDHEN, CDR2 SYDVKM. The CDR3 is made up of 15 amino acids. The CDR3 reads CASNKAQGVKATQYF. CDR3 bases: TGTGCCAGCAACAAGGCACAGGGGGTAAAGGCGACCCAGTACTTC.

Worth noting for this clonotype: One end of the junction does not line up with germline, which may come from a read error. This rearrangement joins TRBV5-1 to TRBJ2-7, with D possibly being TRBD1 or TRBD2 (5 bases each). Germline V gene sequence: CDR1 SGHRS, CDR2 YFSETQ. This CDR3 contains 14 residues. The CDR3 loop reads CASGLASRDYEQYF. CDR3 nucleotides: TGCGCCAGCGGCTTGGCTAGCAGGGATTACGAGCAGTACTTC.

In its sample, this clonotype was seen a few times. The V gene is TRBV10-3, the J gene TRBJ2-2, with 10 positions matching TRBD2. CDR1 is ENHRY and CDR2 is SYGVKD in the germline V gene. Germline trimming cut 2 bases from V and 1 base from J; bases unmatched to any gene: 4. The CDR3 covers 17 residues. CDR3 sequence (DNA): TGTGCCATCAGTGAGCCCAGCGGGAGGGAGAACACCGGGGAGCTGTTTTTT. It encodes CAISEPSGRENTGELFF.

The genes are TRBV16 and TRBJ1-1, with D tentatively TRBD1 (5 bases). The CDR3 totals 12 residues. The germline CDR1 and CDR2 sequences are KGHSY and FQNENV. V lost 0 bases and J 8 bases, leaving 7 bases between the germline ends. The CDR3 here is CASSQSGAEAFF. In DNA, the CDR3 is TGTGCCAGCAGCCAATCAGGGGCCGAAGCTTTCTTT.

Many counts were recorded for this clonotype. The J gene is TRBJ2-1, the V gene TRBV28; D unresolved. V was pared by 5 bases and J by 2 bases, with 10 bases between. CDR1 is MDHEN and CDR2 is SYDVKM in the germline V gene. The CDR3 length is 14 residues. CDR3 bases: TGTGCCAGCAGTCTGAAACGGACCTACAATGAGCAGTTCTTC. It is translated as CASSLKRTYNEQFF.

The sample holds a few counts of this clonotype. A much bigger clone sits one base away, suggesting this may be a read error. The rearrangement links TRBV18 to TRBJ1-1; 7 nucleotides agree with TRBD1. Germline CDR1 and CDR2: KGHSH and LQKENI. CDR3 length equals 15 residues. After removal of 6 bases from V and 3 bases from J, the junction contained 10 bases not matched to a gene. CDR3 bases: TGTGCCAGCTCGCTACACAGGGGAGGGTACACTGAAGCTTTCTTT. Residues: CASSLHRGGYTEAFF. The full variable domain, in which reference TRBV18 and TRBJ1-1 provide the parts outside the CDR3, is NAGVMQNPRHLVRRRGQEARLRCSPMKGHSHVYWYRQLPEEGLKFMVYLQKENIIDESGMPKERFSAEFPKEGPSILRIQQVVRGDSAAYFCASSLHRGGYTEAFFGQGTRLTVV.

This clonotype has only one observation. V gene TRBV20-1 combines with J gene TRBJ2-7; TRBD2 aligns across 9 bases. The CDR3 runs 13 residues. CDR1 is DFQATT, CDR2 SNEGSKA, per germline (reference sequence). Trimming removed 3 bases from V and 4 bases from J; junction bases left unmatched: 4. As DNA, the CDR3 is TGCAGTGCTAGGACTAGCGGAGGATACGAGCAGTACTTC. The encoded protein is CSARTSGGYEQYF.

The chain has TRBV6-2 or TRBV6-3 and TRBJ2-7; D is tentatively TRBD1 or TRBD2 (6 bases each). The CDR3 covers 17 residues. CDR1 is MNHEY, CDR2 SVGEGT, per germline. V was clipped by 0 bases and J by 6 bases, with 21 bases between them. The CDR3 reads CASSYSSIGGTPSEQYF. DNA of the CDR3: TGTGCCAGCAGTTACTCATCTATTGGGGGGACACCCTCCGAGCAGTACTTC.

This clonotype was counted ten times or more. V gene TRBV2 combines with J gene TRBJ1-2, with a possible D match to TRBD1 (5 bases). The CDR3 consists of 15 residues. The V gene's germline CDR1 is SNHLY and CDR2 FYNNEI. With 0 bases removed from V and 8 bases from J, the gap between germline ends came to 16 bases. In DNA form, the CDR3 reads TGTGCCAGCAGTGAAGCAGTTGGGGGGATATGGGGCTACACCTTC. This encodes CASSEAVGGIWGYTF.

This clonotype has only a few counts. The rearrangement uses TRBV6-7 and TRBJ2-7; unclear D gene. TRBV6-7 is assigned to the ORF class and has an uncertain function. The V end lost 0 bases, the J end lost 0 bases, and 15 bases lay between the germline ends. CDR3 length: 17 amino acids. The CDR3 DNA is TGTGCCAGCAGTTACTCTTCAGAGCTACTCTTCTCCTACGAGCAGTACTTC. Encoded protein: CASSYSSELLFSYEQYF.

This clonotype was found many times. The rearrangement joins TRBV2 to TRBJ2-1; 10 nucleotides match TRBD2. Germline V lookup: CDR1 SNHLY, CDR2 FYNNEI. Trimming removed 4 bases from V and 8 bases from J; junction bases left unmatched: 5. The CDR3 has 14 residues. For the CDR3, the DNA is TGTGCCAGCAGTGGTGGGACTAGCGCGGATGAGCAGTTCTTC. Residues: CASSGGTSADEQFF.

This clonotype has more than one count but fewer than ten. J is TRBJ2-1 and V is TRBV7-2; TRBD2 aligns across 9 bases. J lost 3 bases, V lost 2 bases, and 17 bases had no gene match. The CDR3 extends over 20 amino acids. Germline-derived CDR1 and CDR2 are SGHTA and FQGNSA. The CDR3 reads CASSLSAALAGLEIYNEQFF. CDR3 sequence (DNA): TGTGCCAGCAGCTTAAGTGCCGCACTAGCGGGCCTAGAAATCTACAATGAGCAGTTCTTC. The full variable domain, rest sourced from reference TRBV7-2 and TRBJ2-1, is GAGVSQSPSNKVTEKGKDVELRCDPISGHTALYWYRQSLGQGLEFLIYFQGNSAPDKSGLPSDRFSAERTGGSVSTLTIQRTQQEDSAVYLCASSLSAALAGLEIYNEQFFGPGTRLTVL.

This clonotype was observed at least ten times. The chain links TRBV24-1 to TRBJ2-1; D possibly matches TRBD1 or TRBD2 (5 bases each). From germline, CDR1 is KGHDR and CDR2 SFDVKD. This CDR3 is 18 amino acids long. V was clipped by 7 bases and J by 4 bases, with 25 bases between them. The CDR3 protein is CATSRLPGPEDRYNEQFF. The CDR3 DNA reads as TGTGCCACCAGCCGGCTACCGGGACCGGAGGATCGGTACAATGAGCAGTTCTTC.

This chain's CDR3 is CASSPRPQGDIRYGYTF. The CDR3 region has the DNA TGTGCCAGTAGTCCAAGACCCCAGGGAGATATCCGATATGGCTACACCTTC. This chain links TRBV19 with TRBJ1-2, with TRBD1 as a possible D gene (5 bases). V was cut by 5 bases and J by 5 bases, with 24 bases left in between. This CDR3 is built from 17 residues. Per germline, CDR1 LNHDA and CDR2 SQIVND (reference sequence).

The chain couples TRBV27 to TRBJ2-3; the D gene is possibly TRBD1 (5 bases). Germline V lookup: CDR1 MNHEY, CDR2 SMNVEV (reference sequence). The CDR3 contains 14 residues. The V end was cut by 1 base, the J end by 4 bases, with 9 bases between. The CDR3 loop reads CASSLFPGPDTQYF. CDR3 DNA: TGTGCCAGCAGTTTATTCCCAGGGCCAGATACGCAGTATTTT.

This clonotype turned up a few times. The chain uses TRBV7-2 and TRBJ2-1; 10 bases fit TRBD2. V dropped 1 base and J dropped 3; count of bases not matched to a gene: 3. CDR3 length: 16 amino acids. The germline gives CDR1 SGHTA, CDR2 FQGNSA. As DNA, the CDR3 is TGTGCCAGCAGCTTAGAAAAGCGGGAGGGCTACAATGAGCAGTTCTTC. This sequence encodes CASSLEKREGYNEQFF.

This clonotype appeared many times. An end of the junction differs from the germline gene, which may be a read error. The J gene is TRBJ1-4, the V gene TRBV7-9; 9 nucleotides align to TRBD1. This CDR3 is 14 amino acids long. Germline assignment: CDR1 SEHNR and CDR2 FQNEAQ (reference sequence). Here the CDR3 DNA reads TGCGCCAGCAGCTTGGGACAGGGAGGTGAAAAACTGTTTTTT. As protein: CASSLGQGGEKLFF.

This clonotype was counted only a few times. The J gene is TRBJ2-1, the V gene TRBV7-9; D might be TRBD2 (6 bases). The CDR3 contains 12 residues. Per germline, CDR1 SEHNR and CDR2 FQNEAQ (reference sequence). The ends were cut back, 7 bases at V and 15 bases at J, with 19 bases in the middle. The CDR3 sequence: CASTTQAGRVFF. The CDR3 DNA reads as TGTGCCAGCACCACGCAGGCGGGAAGGGTGTTCTTC. Combining the CDR3 with reference TRBV7-9 and TRBJ2-1 gives the whole variable domain DTGVSQNPRHKITKRGQNVTFRCDPISEHNRLYWYRQTLGQGPEFLTYFQNEAQLEKSRLLSDRFSAERPKGSFSTLEIQRTEQGDSAMYLCASTTQAGRVFFGPGTRLTVL.

This clonotype has more than one count but fewer than ten. The V gene is TRBV20-1, the J gene TRBJ2-2, with TRBD1 identical over 10 bases. Trimming cost V 5 bases and J 8 bases; bases outside gene matches: 8. The CDR3 sequence is 14 residues long. CDR1 is DFQATT and CDR2 is SNEGSKA in the germline V gene (reference sequence). The CDR3 sequence: CSAWDRGVSGELFF. The CDR3 DNA reads as TGCAGTGCTTGGGACAGGGGAGTTTCGGGGGAGCTGTTTTTT.

This clonotype was seen at least ten times. The chain recombines TRBV28 with TRBJ2-7, with D perhaps matching TRBD2 (6 bases). Germline CDR1 and CDR2: MDHEN and SYDVKM. This CDR3 is built from 13 residues. The ends were cut back, 4 bases at V and 6 bases at J, with 13 bases in the middle. In DNA form, the CDR3 reads TGTGCCAGCAGTTCGAGACTAGTCGCCGAGCAGTACTTC. Its protein is CASSSRLVAEQYF.